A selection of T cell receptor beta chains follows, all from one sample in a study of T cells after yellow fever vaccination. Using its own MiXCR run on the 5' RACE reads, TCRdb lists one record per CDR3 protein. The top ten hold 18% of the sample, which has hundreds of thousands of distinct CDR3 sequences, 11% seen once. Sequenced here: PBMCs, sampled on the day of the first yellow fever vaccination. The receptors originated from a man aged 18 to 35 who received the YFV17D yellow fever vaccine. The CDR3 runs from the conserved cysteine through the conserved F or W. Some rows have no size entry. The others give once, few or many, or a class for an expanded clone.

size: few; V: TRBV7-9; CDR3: CASSLRPNQPQHF
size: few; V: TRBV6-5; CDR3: CASSSETGFAEAFF
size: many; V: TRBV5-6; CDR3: CASSLGVTTGELFF
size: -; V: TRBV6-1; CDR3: CASSPQYYTEAFF
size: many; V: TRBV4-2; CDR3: CASSQITGTSGYEQYF
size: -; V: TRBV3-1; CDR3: CASSHGGGGSQETQYF
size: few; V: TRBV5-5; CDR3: CASSLTRGWQETQYF
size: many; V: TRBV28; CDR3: CASRPDYYSNQPQHF
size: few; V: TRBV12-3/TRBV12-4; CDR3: CASSLGRGSSYEQYF
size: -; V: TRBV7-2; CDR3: CASSPQGGGEQYF
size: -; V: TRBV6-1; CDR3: CASSMTLTDTQYF
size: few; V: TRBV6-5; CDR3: CASSYSYGTATDTQYF
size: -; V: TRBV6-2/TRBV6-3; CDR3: CASSYPPQSVNTGELFF